Listed here are 18 T cell receptor beta chains from one sample, sequenced in a study of T cell responses to AZD1222 COVID-19 vaccine. Some clones are missing from TCRdb's copy, which holds only in-frame ones; the method was immunoSEQ multiplex PCR. Of tens of thousands of clones in the sample, around 90% are singletons; the top ten hold over 2%. The source material was peripheral blood, sampled on day 0 of AZD1222 vaccination. These TCRs come from an adult in good health.

This chain joins TRBV30 and TRBJ1-4; tentatively, D is TRBD1 (5 bases). Trimming took 2 bases from V and 7 from J, leaving 11 bases between them. The germline gives CDR1 GTSNPN, CDR2 SVGIG (reference sequence). This CDR3 has 13 amino acids. The CDR3 reads CAWSWGKIEKLFF. The CDR3 bases are TGTGCCTGGAGTTGGGGGAAAATTGAAAAACTGTTTTTT.

The chain is built from TRBV13 and TRBJ2-7, with TRBD1 identical over 8 bases. The CDR3 runs to 15 residues. Germline V lookup: CDR1 PRHDT, CDR2 FYEKMQ (reference sequence). Unmatched junction bases numbered 8, after V lost 4 bases and J lost 3 bases. The CDR3 bases are TGTGCCAGCAGCTCCCTGGACAGGGCGGACTACGAGCAGTACTTC. It translates to CASSSLDRADYEQYF.

This clone was observed once. The chain has TRBV30 and TRBJ2-7, with a weak D call TRBD1 (5 bases). This CDR3 is built from 13 residues. The ends were cut back, 0 bases at V and 3 bases at J, with 9 bases in the middle. Germline V lookup: CDR1 GTSNPN, CDR2 SVGIG (reference sequence). For the CDR3, the DNA is TGTGCCTGGAGTGTAGGACATAACTACGAGCAGTACTTC. Amino acids: CAWSVGHNYEQYF.

J is TRBJ2-1 and V is TRBV19; D is ambiguous. Germline values: CDR1 LNHDA, CDR2 SQIVND (reference sequence). The CDR3 has 11 residues. V dropped 7 bases and J dropped 9 bases, with 10 bases sitting between them. CDR3 nucleotide sequence: TGTGCCAGTAAGGAAAAGGGTGAGCAGTTCTTC. It is translated as CASKEKGEQFF.

The chain has TRBV7-2 and TRBJ2-7; a weak D match, TRBD2 (6 bases). This CDR3 region has 13 residues. Germline CDR1 is SGHTA and CDR2 is FQGNSA. The V end lost 4 bases, the J end lost 1 base, and 8 bases lay between the germline ends. Here the CDR3 reads CASSSGGSYEQYF. The CDR3 DNA is TGTGCCAGCAGCTCCGGAGGGTCCTACGAGCAGTACTTC.

The rearrangement uses TRBV7-9 and TRBJ1-2; D is ambiguous. This CDR3 region has 13 residues. Germline-derived CDR1 and CDR2 are SEHNR and FQNEAQ (reference sequence). V was clipped by 0 bases and J by 4 bases, with 6 bases between them. The CDR3, as DNA: TGTGCCAGCAGCTTAGCAGGGTTCTATGGCTACACCTTC. Translation: CASSLAGFYGYTF.

The genes are TRBV6-5 and TRBJ1-1; D gene ambiguous. Germline CDR1 MNHEY, CDR2 SVGAGI. The CDR3 spans 14 residues. V lost 6 bases and J 0 bases, leaving 11 bases between the germline ends. CDR3 amino acids: CASRFGPLNTEAFF. CDR3 DNA sequence: TGTGCCAGCAGATTCGGGCCACTGAACACTGAAGCTTTCTTT.

V gene TRBV11-1 combines with J gene TRBJ2-7, with 12 bases that match TRBD1. The CDR3 is 16 residues long. Germline V gene sequence: CDR1 SGHAT, CDR2 FQDESV (reference sequence). Trimming removed 3 bases from V and 1 base from J; junction bases left unmatched: 4. CDR3 bases: TGTGCCAGCAGCTTCGGGACAGGGGGCGGTTCCTACGAGCAGTACTTC. Its translation is CASSFGTGGGSYEQYF.

The chain has TRBV6-2 or TRBV6-3 and TRBJ1-1; D is undetermined. The CDR3 is 16 amino acids. V lost 3 bases and J lost 1, with 15 bases in between. CDR1 and CDR2 from the germline V gene are MNHEY and SVGEGT. CDR3 residues: CASSYSIRTANTEAFF. The CDR3 bases are TGTGCCAGCAGTTATTCCATAAGAACAGCGAACACTGAAGCTTTCTTT.

The gene calls are TRBV4-2 and TRBJ2-7, with 10 bases matching TRBD1. The CDR3 has 14 residues. The ends lost 4 bases at V and 5 bases at J; junction bases unmatched: 5. Germline V gives CDR1 LGHNA, CDR2 YNFKEQ. CDR3 DNA: TGTGCCAGCAGCCTACGGACAGGGGGGCACGAGCAGTACTTC. Protein: CASSLRTGGHEQYF.

The chain has TRBV5-3 and TRBJ1-5; D ambiguous. TRBV5-3 is designated an ORF whose function remains uncertain. This CDR3 region has 16 residues. The germline V and J ends were trimmed by 0 bases and 1 base, with 11 bases remaining between them. The CDR3 spells CARSLGRAQSNQPQHF. The CDR3 nucleotides are TGTGCCAGAAGCTTGGGTAGGGCCCAAAGCAATCAGCCCCAGCATTTT.

The chain carries TRBV19 and TRBJ1-5; no firm D call. CDR1 is LNHDA and CDR2 is SQIVND in the germline V gene (reference sequence). Trimming stripped 5 bases from V and 7 bases from J, with 12 bases between. The CDR3 is made up of 13 amino acids. CDR3 DNA: TGTGCCAGTAGTGTACAGACGTGGCAGCCCCAGCATTTT. Translated: CASSVQTWQPQHF.

Concerning this clone itself: At one end the junction does not follow the germline gene, possibly because of a read error. The CDR3 protein is CASNEGQSGANVLTF. As DNA, the CDR3 is TGTGCCAGCAATGAAGGGCAGTCTGGGGCCAACGTCCTGACTTTC. The J gene is TRBJ2-6, the V gene TRBV6-1; D gene ambiguous. Looked up from germline, CDR1 is MNHNS and CDR2 is SASEGT. This CDR3 has 15 amino acids.

The chain employs TRBV4-3 and TRBJ2-7; TRBD2 agrees at 12 bases. The CDR3 consists of 17 residues. With V trimmed by 2 bases and J by 4 bases, 9 bases remained unmatched. The germline gives CDR1 LGHNA, CDR2 YSLEER. This CDR3 is CASSQQLAGGKGYEQYF. The CDR3, as DNA: TGCGCCAGCAGCCAACAACTAGCGGGGGGAAAGGGATACGAGCAGTACTTC.

The genes are TRBV15 and TRBJ2-7; 8 nucleotides align to TRBD2. CDR1 and CDR2 (germline): LNHNV, YYDKDF (reference sequence). V lost 2 bases to trimming and J lost 7 bases; unmatched junction nucleotides: 7. The CDR3 runs 14 residues. The CDR3 here is CATSRPAGEREQYF. The CDR3 DNA reads TGTGCCACCAGCAGACCAGCGGGGGAGAGGGAGCAGTACTTC.

This chain joins TRBV11-3 and TRBJ1-1; TRBD1 is a possible D gene (6 bases). The ends were cut back, 4 bases at V and 5 bases at J, with 17 bases in the middle. Looked up from germline, CDR1 is SGHNT and CDR2 is YENEEA. The CDR3 spans 15 residues. CDR3: CASSSIGGSNTEAFF. The CDR3 DNA reads TGTGCCAGCAGCTCCATAGGGGGAAGTAATACTGAAGCTTTCTTT.

The rearrangement links TRBV19 to TRBJ1-1; D ambiguous. This CDR3 region has 13 residues. V dropped 3 bases and J dropped 7 bases, with 12 bases sitting between them. Germline V gene data show CDR1 as LNHDA and CDR2 as SQIVND (reference sequence). CDR3 DNA sequence: TGTGCCAGTAGTATCGGAGGGAACGATGAAGCTTTCTTT. Protein: CASSIGGNDEAFF.

This chain uses TRBV19 with TRBJ1-4; 9 nucleotides align to TRBD1. The V gene end was trimmed by 3 bases and the J gene end by 7 bases; junction bases not matched to a gene: 3. The CDR3 is 14 amino acids. In germline, CDR1 is LNHDA, CDR2 SQIVND (reference sequence). CDR3 residues: CASSMRDRAEKLFF. The CDR3 DNA reads as TGTGCCAGTAGTATGAGGGACAGGGCTGAAAAACTGTTTTTT.